The source of this T cell receptor (beta chain) is a study of blood T cell repertoires in COVID-19. Study-wide background: Sources were T cells, B-cell-depleted T cells, or PBMCs; the material itself was cDNA or gDNA.

As processed by the authors: Estimation of nucleated cell counts relied on the amplification of reference gene primers. Profiling relied on immunoSEQ multiplex PCR, and the TCRdb table lists in-frame clones only, not all of them. V and J calls and clone size are given by that table; D and trimming were obtained from the DNA. This repertoire shows a few hundred thousand clones, approximately 85% found once; its top ten account for about 1%. Per the germline V gene, CDR1 is MNHEY and CDR2 is SVGAGI. This CDR3 is built from 15 residues. Unmatched junction bases numbered 5, after V lost 4 bases and J lost 8 bases.

Specimen: peripheral blood. The chain joins TRBV6-5 to TRBJ2-4, with TRBD2 identical over 13 bases. This clonotype was obtained from a human donor with COVID-19, enrolled during active disease. The donor label of this sample is uncertain. DNA for the CDR3: TGTGCCAGCAGTTCCCACACTAGCGGGGGGGACATTCAGTACTTC. The encoded protein is CASSSHTSGGDIQYF.